The clone carrying this T cell receptor (beta chain) has a handful of counts. Sequencing used immunoSEQ multiplex PCR; TCRdb keeps in-frame clones, though not all of them. The sample includes about 60,000 clones, over 60% seen only once; the top ten take 0.53%. The sort gate was single viable CD3+CD4+CD8-CD45RO+ cells for memory CD4+ T cells. These data belong to a study of memory CD4+ T cells and cytomegalovirus serostatus. Germline V CDR1 and CDR2: SGHRS, YFSETQ. The V gene lost 4 bases and the J gene lost 0 bases, with 7 bases spanning the gap. The CDR3 extends over 14 amino acids. The sequenced material came from memory CD4+ T cells from blood. This clonotype originated in an adult in good health and CMV-seronegative. Some clones in this sample may be carry-over from other donors' samples. The J gene is TRBJ1-4, the V gene TRBV5-1; no reliable D call. CDR3 DNA: TGCGCCAGCAGCCGGCCGCCAACTAATGAAAAACTGTTTTTT. It yields the protein CASSRPPTNEKLFF.